This T cell receptor (beta chain) was profiled in a study of beta chain features in type 1 diabetes. Study overall: All samples combined gave roughly 100 million sorted cells for examination. Broader study findings: Amplification by PCR could prefer shorter templates, with the same effect in patients and controls.

Reverse transcription of all isolated RNA meant that expressed TCRB transcripts were sequenced. Millions of reads were obtained on average from naive, central memory and regulatory T cell samples. The protocol was immunoSEQ multiplex PCR, while the TCRdb copy is restricted to in-frame clones and leaves out a portion. The sample holds about half a million clones, 30% seen once. Germline lookup yields CDR1 SQVTM and CDR2 ANQGSEA. This CDR3 region has 16 residues. After removal of 3 bases from V and 5 bases from J, the junction contained 12 bases not matched to a gene. Sorting of CD4+ naive, central memory, regulatory and stem cell-like memory cells was performed via CD45RO/CCR7/CD25/CD127/CD95/CD27. Worth noting for this clone: Antigen: not known.

The sample comprised naive CD4+ T cells from blood. J is TRBJ2-1 and V is TRBV29-1; 8 bases align to TRBD2. The sequence came from a man between 18 and 35 years old in good health. In nucleotides, the CDR3 is TGCAGCGTTGAGAGACCAGCGGGAGCAAGCAACAATGAGCAGTTCTTC. This codes for CSVERPAGASNNEQFF.